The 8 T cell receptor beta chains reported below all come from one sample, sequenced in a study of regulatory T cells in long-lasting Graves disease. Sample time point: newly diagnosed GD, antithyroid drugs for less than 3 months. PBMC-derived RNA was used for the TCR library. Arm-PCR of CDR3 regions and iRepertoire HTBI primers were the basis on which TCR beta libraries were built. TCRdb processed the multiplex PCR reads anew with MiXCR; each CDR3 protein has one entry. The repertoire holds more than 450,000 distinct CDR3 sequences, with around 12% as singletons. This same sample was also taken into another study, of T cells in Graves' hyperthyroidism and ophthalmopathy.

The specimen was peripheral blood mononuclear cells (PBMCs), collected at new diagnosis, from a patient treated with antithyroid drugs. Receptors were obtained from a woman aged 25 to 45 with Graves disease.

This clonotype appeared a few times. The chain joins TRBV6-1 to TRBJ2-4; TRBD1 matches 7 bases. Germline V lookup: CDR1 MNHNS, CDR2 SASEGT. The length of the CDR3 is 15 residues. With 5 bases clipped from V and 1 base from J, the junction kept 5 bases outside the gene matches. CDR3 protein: CASSKQTGAKNIQYF. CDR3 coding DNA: TGTGCCAGCAGTAAACAGACAGGGGCCAAAAACATTCAGTACTTC.

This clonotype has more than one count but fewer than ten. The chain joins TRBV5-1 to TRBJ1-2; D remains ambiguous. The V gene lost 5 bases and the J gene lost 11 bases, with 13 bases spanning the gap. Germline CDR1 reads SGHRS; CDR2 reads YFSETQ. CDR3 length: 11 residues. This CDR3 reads CASRAVGRYTF. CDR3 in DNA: TGCGCCAGCAGGGCCGTTGGCCGTTACACCTTC.

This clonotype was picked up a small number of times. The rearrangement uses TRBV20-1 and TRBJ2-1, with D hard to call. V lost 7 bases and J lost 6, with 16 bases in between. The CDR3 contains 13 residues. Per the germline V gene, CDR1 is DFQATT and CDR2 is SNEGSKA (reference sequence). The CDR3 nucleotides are TGCAGTGTTGTGAACATGAGGAGCAATGAGCAGTTCTTC. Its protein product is CSVVNMRSNEQFF.

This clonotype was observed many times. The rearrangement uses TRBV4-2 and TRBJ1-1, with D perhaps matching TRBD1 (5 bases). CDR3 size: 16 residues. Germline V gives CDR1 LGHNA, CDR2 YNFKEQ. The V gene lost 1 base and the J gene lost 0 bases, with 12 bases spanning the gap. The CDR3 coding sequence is TGTGCCAGCAGCCAAGGGGCTGGGGACTTGAACACTGAAGCTTTCTTT. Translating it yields CASSQGAGDLNTEAFF.

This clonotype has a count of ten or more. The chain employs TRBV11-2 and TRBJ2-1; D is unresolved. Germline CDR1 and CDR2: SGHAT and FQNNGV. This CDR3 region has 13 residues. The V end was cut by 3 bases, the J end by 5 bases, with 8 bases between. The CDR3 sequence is CASSFGRNNEQFF. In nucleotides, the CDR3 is TGTGCCAGCAGCTTCGGAAGGAACAATGAGCAGTTCTTC.

CDR3 in DNA: TGTGCCAGCAGCCCTACCGGGACAGGATACACCGGGGAGCTGTTTTTT. This encodes CASSPTGTGYTGELFF. The rearrangement uses TRBV6-1 and TRBJ2-2; 8 nucleotides align to TRBD1. The ends lost 6 bases at V and 3 bases at J; junction bases unmatched: 9. The germline CDR1 and CDR2 sequences are MNHNS and SASEGT. This CDR3 has 16 amino acids.

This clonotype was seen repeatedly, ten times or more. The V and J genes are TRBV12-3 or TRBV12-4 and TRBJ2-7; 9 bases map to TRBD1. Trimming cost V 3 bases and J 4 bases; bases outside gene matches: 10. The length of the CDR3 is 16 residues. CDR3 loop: CASSLLWTGVQYEQYF. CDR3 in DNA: TGTGCCAGCAGTTTGTTATGGACAGGGGTTCAATACGAGCAGTACTTC.

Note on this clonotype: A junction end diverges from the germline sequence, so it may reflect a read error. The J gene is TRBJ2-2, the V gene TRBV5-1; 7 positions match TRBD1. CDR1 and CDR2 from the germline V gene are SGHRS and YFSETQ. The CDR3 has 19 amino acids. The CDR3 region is CAGSFLGDSAWVYTGELFF. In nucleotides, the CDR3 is TGCGCCGGCAGCTTCCTAGGGGACAGCGCGTGGGTCTACACCGGGGAGCTGTTTTTT.